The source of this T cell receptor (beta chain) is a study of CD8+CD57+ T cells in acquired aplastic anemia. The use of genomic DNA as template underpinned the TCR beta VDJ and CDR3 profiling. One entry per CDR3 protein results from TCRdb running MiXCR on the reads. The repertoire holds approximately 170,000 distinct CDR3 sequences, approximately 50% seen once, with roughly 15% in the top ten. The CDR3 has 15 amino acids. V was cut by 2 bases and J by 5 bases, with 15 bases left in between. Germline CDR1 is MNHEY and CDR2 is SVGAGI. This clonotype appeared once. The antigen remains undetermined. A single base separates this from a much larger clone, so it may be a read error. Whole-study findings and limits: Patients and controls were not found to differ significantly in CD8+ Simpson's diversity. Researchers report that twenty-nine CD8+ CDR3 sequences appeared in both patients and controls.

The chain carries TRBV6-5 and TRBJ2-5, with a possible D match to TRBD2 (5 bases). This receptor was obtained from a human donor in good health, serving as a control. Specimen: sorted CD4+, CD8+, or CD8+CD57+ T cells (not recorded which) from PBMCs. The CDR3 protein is CASSYGSIGRETQYF. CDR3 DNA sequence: TGTGCCAGCAGTTACGGGAGCATAGGAAGGGAGACCCAGTACTTC.